These 16 T cell receptor beta chains share one sample of origin, sequenced in a study of blood T cell repertoires in COVID-19. Generated by immunoSEQ multiplex PCR, the TCRdb table keeps only in-frame clones and is missing some. The data contain about 200,000 clones, roughly 90% of them singletons. The sample comprised PBMCs or T cells enriched from blood (not recorded which). All receptors derive from a woman between 18 and 29 years old who had recovered from COVID-19.

The chain couples TRBV6-5 to TRBJ1-2; 9 positions match TRBD1. V lost 6 bases and J lost 4; bases outside the gene matches: 9. CDR3 size: 15 residues. Germline V gene sequence: CDR1 MNHEY, CDR2 SVGAGI. The CDR3 sequence: CASSPRTGATYGYTF. CDR3 nucleotide sequence: TGTGCCAGCAGCCCCCGGACAGGGGCGACCTATGGCTACACCTTC.

The V gene is TRBV2, the J gene TRBJ1-5, with D perhaps matching TRBD1 (5 bases). CDR3 size: 15 residues. Deletions cut 4 bases from V and 7 bases from J, with 17 bases between. The germline V gene has CDR1 SNHLY and CDR2 FYNNEI. The CDR3 sequence: CASSAGRAMGQPQHF. Written as DNA, the CDR3 is TGTGCCAGCAGTGCGGGCAGGGCAATGGGCCAGCCCCAGCATTTT.

This chain links TRBV5-3 with TRBJ1-5; weak D call: TRBD1 (5 bases). TRBV5-3 is recorded as an ORF, its role being uncertain. Trimming cost V 3 bases and J 3 bases, with 13 bases left between them. The CDR3 runs to 15 residues. The CDR3 loop reads CARSWLTDDNQPQHF. The CDR3, as DNA: TGTGCCAGAAGCTGGTTGACAGACGACAATCAGCCCCAGCATTTT.

The chain is built from TRBV30 and TRBJ1-5, with D possibly being TRBD1 (5 bases). The CDR3 is 13 residues long. V lost 5 bases, J lost 0 bases, and 8 bases lay in between. Germline CDR1 GTSNPN, CDR2 SVGIG (reference sequence). CDR3 sequence: CAWSTDSNQPQHF. As DNA, the CDR3 is TGTGCCTGGTCGACAGATAGCAATCAGCCCCAGCATTTT.

The chain carries TRBV10-1 and TRBJ2-2; TRBD1 agrees at 8 bases. Germline lookup yields CDR1 WNHNN and CDR2 SYGVQD (reference sequence). Trimming removed 2 bases from V and 4 bases from J; junction bases left unmatched: 9. This CDR3 is built from 17 residues. The CDR3 is CASSETGRGRITGELFF. The CDR3 DNA reads as TGCGCCAGCAGTGAGACGGGCAGGGGGCGGATCACCGGGGAGCTGTTTTTT.

This clone turned up a few times. The chain employs TRBV30 and TRBJ2-5; D possibly corresponds to TRBD1 (6 bases). CDR3 length equals 15 residues. CDR1 GTSNPN and CDR2 SVGIG come from the germline V gene (reference sequence). V dropped 0 bases and J dropped 1 base, with 12 bases sitting between them. CDR3 amino acids: CAWSVGTGSQETQYF. CDR3 coding DNA: TGTGCCTGGAGTGTTGGAACAGGGAGCCAAGAGACCCAGTACTTC.

Points on this clone: A read error may produce the germline difference seen at one junction end. The rearrangement uses TRBV9 and TRBJ2-1; TRBD2 agrees at 7 bases. Germline V gene data show CDR1 as SGDLS and CDR2 as YYNGEE. This CDR3 is built from 16 residues. The CDR3 DNA follows: TGTGCCAGCAGCGTAGGAGGCGGACTAGGCTACGATGAGCAGTTCTTC. It specifies CASSVGGGLGYDEQFF.

The V and J genes are TRBV6-6 and TRBJ1-5; 8 bases agree with TRBD1. Per the germline V gene, CDR1 is MNHNY and CDR2 is SVGAGI (reference sequence). The CDR3 is made up of 15 amino acids. The J segment lost 8 bases and the V segment lost 2 bases, leaving 8 bases of the junction unmatched. This CDR3 reads CASSYRTGTVKPQHF. Here the CDR3 DNA reads TGTGCCAGCAGTTACCGGACAGGGACGGTAAAGCCCCAGCATTTT.

The CDR3 spells CATSTRSGQTRYEQYF. For the CDR3, the DNA is TGTGCCACCAGCACCAGGTCGGGACAGACGAGGTACGAGCAGTACTTC. This sequence joins TRBV15 and TRBJ2-7, with 7 bases lining up with TRBD1. There are 16 residues in the CDR3. From germline, CDR1 is LNHNV and CDR2 YYDKDF (reference sequence). With 4 bases clipped from V and 4 bases from J, the junction kept 13 bases outside the gene matches.

The chain recombines TRBV7-9 with TRBJ2-1; D uncertain. The V and J ends lost 1 base and 5 bases respectively, with 9 bases between them. There are 14 residues in the CDR3. Germline-derived CDR1 and CDR2 are SEHNR and FQNEAQ (reference sequence). CDR3 nucleotides: TGTGCCAGCAGCTTAGGGCCTCTTGACAATGAGCAGTTCTTC. It is translated as CASSLGPLDNEQFF.

The chain's CDR3 is CASSLGQTGYTF. The CDR3 DNA is TGTGCCAGCAGCTTGGGGCAGACAGGCTACACCTTC. The chain couples TRBV5-6 to TRBJ1-2, with D unresolved. The V gene lost 0 bases and the J gene lost 8 bases, with 8 bases spanning the gap. The CDR3 is 12 amino acids. CDR1 and CDR2 from the germline V gene are SGHDT and YYEEEE.

This clone appeared once. V is TRBV2 and J is TRBJ2-6, with D possibly being TRBD2 (7 bases). CDR1 SNHLY and CDR2 FYNNEI come from the germline V gene. The CDR3 is made up of 17 amino acids. Trimming removed 6 bases at V and 0 bases at J, with 15 bases between. The CDR3 DNA sequence: TGTGCCAGCAGGAGGGGGGGGACCCACTCTGGGGCCAACGTCCTGACTTTC. It encodes CASRRGGTHSGANVLTF.

This chain connects TRBV18 to TRBJ2-1; D is possibly TRBD1 (6 bases). Germline lookup yields CDR1 KGHSH and CDR2 LQKENI. Deletions cut 1 base from V and 4 bases from J, with 11 bases between. The CDR3 is 15 amino acids. CDR3 sequence: CASSPRAGEYNEQFF. The CDR3, as DNA: TGTGCCAGCTCACCACGGGCAGGGGAATACAATGAGCAGTTCTTC.

The rearrangement uses TRBV7-2 and TRBJ1-2; possible D gene TRBD1, 5 bases. The germline gives CDR1 SGHTA, CDR2 FQGNSA. Trimming stripped 2 bases from V and 4 bases from J, with 14 bases between. CDR3 length: 15 amino acids. The CDR3 is CASSLHSAGVYGYTF. DNA of the CDR3: TGTGCCAGCAGCTTACATTCGGCGGGGGTCTATGGCTACACCTTC.

The J gene is TRBJ2-7, the V gene TRBV10-3, with D unresolved. The V and J ends lost 0 bases and 3 bases respectively, with 12 bases between them. Germline V gene data show CDR1 as ENHRY and CDR2 as SYGVKD. This CDR3 is 15 amino acids long. CDR3 sequence: CAISESEENRYEQYF. CDR3 bases: TGTGCCATCAGTGAGTCTGAGGAGAATCGCTACGAGCAGTACTTC.

The DNA of the CDR3 is TGTGCCAGCAGGGCGGGACAGGTGGGATACACTGAAGCTTTCTTT. Translation: CASRAGQVGYTEAFF. V is TRBV2 and J is TRBJ1-1, with 8 bases aligning to TRBD1. The CDR3 sequence is 15 residues long. CDR1 and CDR2 (germline): SNHLY, FYNNEI. V shed 6 bases, J shed 3 bases, and the junction held 9 bases outside the gene matches.